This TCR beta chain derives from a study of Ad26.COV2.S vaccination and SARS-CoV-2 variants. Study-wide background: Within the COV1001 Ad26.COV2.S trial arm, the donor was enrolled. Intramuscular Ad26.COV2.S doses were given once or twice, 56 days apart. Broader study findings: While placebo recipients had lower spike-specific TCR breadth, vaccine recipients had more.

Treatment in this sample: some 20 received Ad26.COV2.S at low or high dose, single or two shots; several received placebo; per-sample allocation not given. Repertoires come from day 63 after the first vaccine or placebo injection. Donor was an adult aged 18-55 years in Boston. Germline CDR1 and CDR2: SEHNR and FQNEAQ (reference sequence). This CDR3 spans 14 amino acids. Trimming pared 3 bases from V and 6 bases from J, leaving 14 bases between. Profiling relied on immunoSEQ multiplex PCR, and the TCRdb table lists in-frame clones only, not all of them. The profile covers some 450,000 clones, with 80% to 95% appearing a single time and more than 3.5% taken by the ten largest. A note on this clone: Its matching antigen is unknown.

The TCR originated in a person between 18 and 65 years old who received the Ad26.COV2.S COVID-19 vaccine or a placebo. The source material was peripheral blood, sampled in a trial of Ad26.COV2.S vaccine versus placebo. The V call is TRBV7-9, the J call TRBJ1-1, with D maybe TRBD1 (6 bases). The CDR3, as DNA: TGTGCCAGCAGCTTGGAGGGGGTAAGCTCTGAAGCTTTCTTT. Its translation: CASSLEGVSSEAFF.